This T cell receptor beta chain was found in a study of blood T cell repertoires in COVID-19 (dated by TCRdb to about 2020). At the level of the whole study: Samples from collaborators originated in the United States, Italy and Spain and spanned both the acute and convalescent phases of COVID-19. The prospective study material was composed of cDNA or gDNA derived from T cells, B-cell-depleted T cells, or PBMCs. The dataset comprised deeply sampled blood TCRbeta repertoires from subjects exposed to, actively infected with, or recovered from COVID-19. The repertoires were made available in a free public database intended to serve as a resource for research on the immune response to SARS-CoV-2. Samples came from the ongoing ImmuneRACE study (first 160 participants) plus 1,254 subjects from 6 global collaborators. Nearly every sample came with metadata listing a de-identified subject ID, COVID-19 status, age in years and sex. Where HLA class I and class II types were available, the types were taken from metadata supplied by the sample provider, not from assay-based typing.

TCRbeta CDR3 regions were amplified from genomic DNA using the immunoSEQ Assay, a bias-controlled multiplex PCR. The paper's data handling went like this. Within the assay, amplification of reference gene primers was used to estimate how many nucleated cells each sample contained. To quantify the absolute abundance of each unique TCRbeta CDR3 rearrangement, sequence reads were collapsed and filtered. Productive Simpson clonality was computed per sample as the square root of Simpson's diversity index over productive rearrangements. This immuneACCESS table, as held by TCRdb, lists in-frame sequences with V and J called but not all clones. Of the missing ones, under half trace to an unresolved V gene in checked studies; the others have no known cause. Clonal size and the V and J genes are those of that table, whereas D and trimming came from the DNA. The table for this sample lists some 240,000 clones; roughly 82% of them were counted only once. Jointly, the top ten make up approximately 1.5% of the sample.

Overall study outcomes, separate from this receptor: Clinical and demographic metadata were provided uncurated, with the amount varying by source and participant.

V sheds 5 bases and J sheds 2 bases, leaving 13 bases between their ends. Including cysteine and phenylalanine, the CDR3 has 15 amino acids. The kept DNA is CDR3 alone, 45 bases in frame from the first base. Via the germline V gene, CDR1 is SGHNT and CDR2 YENEEA. Another Seattle source contributed samples from volunteer blood donors who had recovered from COVID-19. Each collaborating institution followed its own protocols to collect whole blood in K2EDTA tubes. For TCRbeta analysis, collaborator samples were shipped as frozen whole blood, as isolated PBMCs, or as DNA extracted from either sample type. Comment on this clone: There is no known antigen for this receptor. No much larger clone exists at a distance of one base, and base qualities are not known.

This receptor chain uses TRBV11-3 and TRBJ1-5, and TRBD1 may be the D gene, going by 6 matching bases. This TCR was sampled from a woman aged 40 to 49 who had recovered from COVID-19. Source material: peripheral blood. The nucleotide sequence is given as TGTGCCAGCAGCAAACAGGGTTTCGGCAATCAGCCCCAGCATTTT. It codes for CASSKQGFGNQPQHF.